This is a list of T cell receptor beta chains from one sample in a study of blood T cell repertoires in COVID-19. Generated by immunoSEQ multiplex PCR, the TCRdb table keeps only in-frame clones and is missing some. The sample lists approximately 58,000 clones; approximately 80% were seen once. Sequencing was carried out using peripheral blood. These receptors were obtained from a man aged 70-80 years with active or convalescent COVID-19. Both conserved end residues are part of each CDR3. Each record gives: V gene, D gene, J gene, clone size, CDR3 DNA, CDR3 protein. A D gene is named only where the DNA matches it firmly. The size field is filled for only some rows; it gives once, few, many or a size class.

TRBV11-1,TRBD1,TRBJ2-1,.,TGTGCCAGCAGCTTAGCCCCCGGGACAGGGCGGTTCTTC,CASSLAPGTGRFF
TRBV5-1,.,TRBJ1-3,.,TGCGCCAGCAGCTTGGATGGCAGAGGAAACACCATATATTTT,CASSLDGRGNTIYF
TRBV2,TRBD1,TRBJ2-5,.,TGTGCCAGTAAGGGACAGGGTTCGGAGACCCAGTACTTC,CASKGQGSETQYF
TRBV28,TRBD1,TRBJ2-3,few,TGTGCCAGCAGTTTATCGACAGGGTTTACAGATACGCAGTATTTT,CASSLSTGFTDTQYF
TRBV6-5,TRBD1,TRBJ1-5,.,TGTGCCAGCAAGTCACTGGACAGGGCCGGTCAGCCCCAGCATTTT,CASKSLDRAGQPQHF
TRBV4-1,TRBD1,TRBJ1-5,.,TGCGCCAGCAGCCAAGATCGGAGGGACAGGGACAATCAGCCCCAGCATTTT,CASSQDRRDRDNQPQHF
TRBV21-1,.,TRBJ2-3,.,TGTGCCAGCAGCAAATTCAGACAGCCCACAGATACGCAGTATTTT,CASSKFRQPTDTQYF
TRBV7-2,.,TRBJ1-3,.,TGTGCCAGCAGCTTAAGAGGTACTGGAAACACCATATATTTT,CASSLRGTGNTIYF
TRBV6-5,.,TRBJ1-1,.,TGTGCCAGCAACCTTAACGGGAAACGCACTGAAGCTTTCTTT,CASNLNGKRTEAFF
TRBV5-6,.,TRBJ1-2,few,TGTGCCAGCAGCGACCCCTGGGTTGGAGGGAATGGCTACACCTTC,CASSDPWVGGNGYTF
TRBV21-1,.,TRBJ1-2,.,TGTGCCAGCAGCAAAAAGGACCGGGACAGAAATAACTATGGCTACACCTTC,CASSKKDRDRNNYGYTF
TRBV11-1,TRBD2,TRBJ2-2,.,TGTGCCAGCACCGAACTAGCGGGAGGAATTACCGGGGAGCTGTTTTTT,CASTELAGGITGELFF
TRBV18,.,TRBJ1-1,.,TGTGCCAGCTCCCTTGTAACGATCCCTATGAACACTGAAGCTTTCTTT,CASSLVTIPMNTEAFF
TRBV7-2,TRBD2,TRBJ2-1,.,TGTGCCAGCACCTCGATAGCGGGGGGGCGGAATGAGCAGTTCTTC,CASTSIAGGRNEQFF
TRBV12-3/TRBV12-4,.,TRBJ1-6,.,TGTGCCAGCAGGGGCCCTAATAATTCACCCCTCCACTTT,CASRGPNNSPLHF
TRBV19,.,TRBJ2-2,.,TGTGCCAGTAGTACCCTAAAATCGACAGGGAACACCGGGGAGCTGTTTTTT,CASSTLKSTGNTGELFF
TRBV7-6,.,TRBJ2-5,.,TGTGCCAGCAGCACACCAAAGTACTTC,CASSTPKYF
TRBV7-2,.,TRBJ1-3,few,TGTGCCAGCAGCTTGAGGTGGTTCTCTGGAAACACCATATATTTT,CASSLRWFSGNTIYF
TRBV6-1,.,TRBJ2-2,.,TGTGCCAGCAGCCTAACCGGGGAGCTGTTTTTT,CASSLTGELFF
TRBV10-3,TRBD1,TRBJ1-1,.,TGTGCCATCAGTGAGTCCGCGGACAGGGTGGGTAACACTGAAGCTTTCTTT,CAISESADRVGNTEAFF
TRBV19,.,TRBJ2-1,few,TGTGCCAGTAGTATTGCAACTGGTCACTACAATGAGCAGTTCTTC,CASSIATGHYNEQFF
TRBV28,.,TRBJ1-1,.,TGTGCCAGCAGCCTAGAGACCCTTGCAGCTTTCTTT,CASSLETLAAFF
TRBV4-3,TRBD1,TRBJ1-2,.,TGCGCCAGCAGCCTAGGGACAGGGGGCGACGGCTACACCTTC,CASSLGTGGDGYTF
TRBV5-1,.,TRBJ1-3,.,TGCGCCAGCAGCCTACAGCCTCCCCAGGCTGGAAACACCATATATTTT,CASSLQPPQAGNTIYF
TRBV7-9,TRBD1,TRBJ2-1,.,TGTGCCAGCAGCCCTCCGGACAGGGGTCGGCAGTTCTTC,CASSPPDRGRQFF
TRBV27,.,TRBJ1-2,once,TGTGCCAGCAGCCAGCCCGGCCTAGTGGGTGGCTACACCTTC,CASSQPGLVGGYTF
TRBV11-2,.,TRBJ2-5,.,TGTGCCAGCAGCTTGAGGACGGCGGGAGAGACCCAGTACTTC,CASSLRTAGETQYF
TRBV27,TRBD1,TRBJ1-1,.,TGTGCCAGCAGTCTGACAAACAGGGGGCGGACTGAAGCTTTCTTT,CASSLTNRGRTEAFF
TRBV11-2,TRBD1,TRBJ1-3,.,TGTGCCAGCAGCTTAGGAGGGGGCATTGGAAACACCATATATTTT,CASSLGGGIGNTIYF
TRBV7-2,.,TRBJ1-3,.,TGTGCCAGCAGCTTCCTTTCTGGAAACACCATATATTTT,CASSFLSGNTIYF
TRBV28,.,TRBJ2-7,.,TGTGCCAGCAGACGGTTTTACGAGCAGTACTTC,CASRRFYEQYF
TRBV19,TRBD1,TRBJ1-2,.,TGTGCCAGTAGTATAGAGGGGACAGGGAACTATGGCTACACCTTC,CASSIEGTGNYGYTF
TRBV18,TRBD1,TRBJ1-2,.,TGTGCCAGCACAGCCTCGGGACAGCCAAACTATGGCTACACCTTC,CASTASGQPNYGYTF
TRBV30,.,TRBJ1-1,.,TGTGCCTGGAGTCGGTACAGCCCGAACACTGAAGCTTTCTTT,CAWSRYSPNTEAFF
TRBV7-3,TRBD1,TRBJ1-1,.,TGTGCCAGCAGCTTAACCCGGACAGGGCGAACTGAAGCTTTCTTT,CASSLTRTGRTEAFF
TRBV19,TRBD2,TRBJ2-5,.,TGTGCCAGTAGGCCGGGACTAGTTGGCGAGACCCAGTACTTC,CASRPGLVGETQYF
TRBV14,.,TRBJ2-7,few,TGTGCCAGCCGGGACTCCAATACCTACGAGCAGTACTTC,CASRDSNTYEQYF
TRBV30,.,TRBJ1-6,once,TGTGCCTGTTACAGGGATATCGGTTCACCCCTCCACTTT,CACYRDIGSPLHF
TRBV11-3,TRBD2,TRBJ2-3,.,TGTGCCAGCAGCTTCCTAGCGGGAGGCACAGATACGCAGTATTTT,CASSFLAGGTDTQYF
TRBV11-1,TRBD2,TRBJ2-1,.,TGTGCCAGCAGCTCCCGGGGGGGCGGCAATGAGCAGTTCTTC,CASSSRGGGNEQFF
TRBV11-3,.,TRBJ2-1,.,TGTGCCAGCAGCTTCCCTGCTGGCGAGCAGTTCTTC,CASSFPAGEQFF
TRBV19,.,TRBJ1-2,.,TGTGCCAGTAGTATAGACGTGCGGGGAGTTTCGGACTATGGCTACACCTTC,CASSIDVRGVSDYGYTF
TRBV18,.,TRBJ2-1,.,TGTGCCAGCTCACTTGACAGAAACAATGAGCAGTTCTTC,CASSLDRNNEQFF
TRBV24-1,TRBD1,TRBJ1-2,.,TGTGCCACCAGTGACTGGACAGGGATGGGCTATGGCTACACCTTC,CATSDWTGMGYGYTF
TRBV7-2,.,TRBJ1-1,.,TGTGCCAGCAGCTTAGGGCCCTCGGGGAGCGGGACTGAAGCTTTCTTT,CASSLGPSGSGTEAFF
TRBV19,.,TRBJ2-4,.,TGTGCCAGTAGTAGGGGGCTTTCCCGAGGGAACATTCAGTACTTC,CASSRGLSRGNIQYF
TRBV2,TRBD1,TRBJ1-2,.,TGTGCCAGCAGGAGGGACAGGGGGGATTTTAACTATGGCTACACCTTC,CASRRDRGDFNYGYTF
TRBV5-6,.,TRBJ1-4,.,TGTGCCAGCAGCTTGTTTGATGCGGGTGGTAATGAAAAACTGTTTTTT,CASSLFDAGGNEKLFF
TRBV11-2,.,TRBJ1-4,.,TGTGCCAGCAGCTTAGGAGGATTAGCGGAAAAACTGTTTTTT,CASSLGGLAEKLFF
TRBV7-2,TRBD1,TRBJ1-1,few,TGTGCCAGCAGTTCCACAGGGGGCCCCACTGAAGCTTTCTTT,CASSSTGGPTEAFF
TRBV5-1,.,TRBJ1-3,.,TGCGCCAGCAGCTTACAGGGTTCCTCTGGAAACACCATATATTTT,CASSLQGSSGNTIYF
TRBV5-1,TRBD2,TRBJ2-5,.,TGCGCCAGCAGCCTTGCGGGGAGGGAGGCCGAGACCCAGTACTTC,CASSLAGREAETQYF
TRBV6-5,.,TRBJ2-3,once,TGTGCCAGCAGTTACTCGTGGAGGTCCACAGATACGCAGTATTTT,CASSYSWRSTDTQYF
TRBV2,.,TRBJ1-1,once,TGTGCCACCCGCGGGCTCAACACTGAAGCTTTCTTT,CATRGLNTEAFF
TRBV18,TRBD2,TRBJ2-5,.,TGTGCCAGCTCACCACGGACTAGCGGGGGAGCCGGGGAGACCCAGTACTTC,CASSPRTSGGAGETQYF
TRBV6-5,.,TRBJ2-1,.,TGTGCCAGCAATCGCTTCGGGGATCTCAATGAGCAGTTCTTC,CASNRFGDLNEQFF
TRBV9,TRBD2,TRBJ2-3,.,TGTGCCAGCAGCGTGGGGGAGGGGAGCACAGATACGCAGTATTTT,CASSVGEGSTDTQYF
TRBV19,TRBD2,TRBJ2-5,.,TGTGCCAGTAGTCCACTAGCGGGAGGGAATCAAGAGACCCAGTACTTC,CASSPLAGGNQETQYF
TRBV27,TRBD2,TRBJ2-7,.,TGTGCCAGCAGGGGGGCTAGCGGGGGATCCTACGAGCAGTACTTC,CASRGASGGSYEQYF